The sequence of this T cell receptor (beta chain) was determined in a study of spatial heterogeneity in lung cancer. Overall study results and limits: Detection of ubiquitous tumor TCRs in blood was higher at resection than follow-up.

Per germline, CDR1 MGHRA and CDR2 YSYEKL. The V end was cut by 5 bases, the J end by 4 bases, with 18 bases between. The length of the CDR3 is 15 residues. Regarding time point: sample taken at primary tumor resection. Extraction of whole RNA from tumor, nontumor lung or frozen PBMC preceded unsorted sequencing. Patients with untreated early-stage non-small cell lung cancer, numbering some 72, were the donors. A unique molecular identifier was attached to every TCR cDNA molecule. TCRdb reprocessed the 5' RACE reads via MiXCR and lists one record per CDR3 protein. The data contain almost 75,000 distinct CDR3 sequences, more than 10% of them singletons. With regard to this clonotype: The antigen remains unidentified.

The receptor's source is a male donor with early-stage non-small cell lung cancer. The source material was PBMCs, sampled at surgery. The gene calls are TRBV4-1 and TRBJ2-7; tentatively, D is TRBD1 (6 bases). The CDR3 DNA is TGCGCCAGCAGCGCAGAGACAGGATGGAGTTACGAGCAGTACTTC. Its protein product is CASSAETGWSYEQYF.